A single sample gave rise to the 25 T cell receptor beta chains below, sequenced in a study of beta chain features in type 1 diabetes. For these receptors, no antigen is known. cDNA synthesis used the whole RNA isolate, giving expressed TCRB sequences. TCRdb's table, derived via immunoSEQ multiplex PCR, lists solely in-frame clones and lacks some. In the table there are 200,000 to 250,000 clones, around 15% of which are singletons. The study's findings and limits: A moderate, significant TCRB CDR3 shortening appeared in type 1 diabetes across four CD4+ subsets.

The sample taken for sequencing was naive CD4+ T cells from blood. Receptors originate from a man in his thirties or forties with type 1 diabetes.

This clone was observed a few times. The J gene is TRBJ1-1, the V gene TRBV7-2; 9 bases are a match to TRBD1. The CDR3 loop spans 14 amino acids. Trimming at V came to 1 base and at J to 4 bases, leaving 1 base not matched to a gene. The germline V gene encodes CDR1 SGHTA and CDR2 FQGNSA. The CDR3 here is CASSLDRGLTEAFF. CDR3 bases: TGTGCCAGCAGCTTAGACAGGGGGCTCACTGAAGCTTTCTTT.

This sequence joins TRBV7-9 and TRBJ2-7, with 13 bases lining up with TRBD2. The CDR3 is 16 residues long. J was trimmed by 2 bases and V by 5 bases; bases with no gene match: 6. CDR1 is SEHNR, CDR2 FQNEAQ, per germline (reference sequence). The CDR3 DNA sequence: TGTGCCAGCAGCCCCCGGACTAGCGGGAGAACCTACGAGCAGTACTTC. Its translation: CASSPRTSGRTYEQYF.

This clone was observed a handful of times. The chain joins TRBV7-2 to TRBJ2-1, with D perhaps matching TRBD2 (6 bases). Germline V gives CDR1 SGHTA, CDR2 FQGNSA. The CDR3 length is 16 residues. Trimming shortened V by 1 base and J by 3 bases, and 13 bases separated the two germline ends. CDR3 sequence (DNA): TGTGCCAGCAGCTTAGTAGGCGGGACCCTCTACAATGAGCAGTTCTTC. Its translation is CASSLVGGTLYNEQFF.

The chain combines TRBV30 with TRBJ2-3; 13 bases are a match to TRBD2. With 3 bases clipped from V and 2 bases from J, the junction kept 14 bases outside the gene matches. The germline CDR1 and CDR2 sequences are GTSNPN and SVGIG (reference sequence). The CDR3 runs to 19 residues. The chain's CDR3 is CAWSKQPGLAGSVTDTQYF. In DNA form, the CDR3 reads TGTGCCTGGAGCAAGCAACCGGGACTAGCGGGAAGTGTCACAGATACGCAGTATTTT. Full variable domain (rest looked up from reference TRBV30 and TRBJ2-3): SQTIHQWPATLVQPVGSPLSLECTVEGTSNPNLYWYRQAAGRGLQLLFYSVGIGQISSEVPQNLSASRPQDRQFILSSKKLLLSDSGFYLCAWSKQPGLAGSVTDTQYFGPGTRLTVL.

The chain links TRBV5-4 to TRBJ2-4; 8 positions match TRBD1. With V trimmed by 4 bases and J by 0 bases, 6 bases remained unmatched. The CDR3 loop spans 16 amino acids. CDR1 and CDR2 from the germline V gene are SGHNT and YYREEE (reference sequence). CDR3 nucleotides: TGTGCCAGCAGCCCGACAGGGGTTTTAGCCAAAAACATTCAGTACTTC. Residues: CASSPTGVLAKNIQYF.

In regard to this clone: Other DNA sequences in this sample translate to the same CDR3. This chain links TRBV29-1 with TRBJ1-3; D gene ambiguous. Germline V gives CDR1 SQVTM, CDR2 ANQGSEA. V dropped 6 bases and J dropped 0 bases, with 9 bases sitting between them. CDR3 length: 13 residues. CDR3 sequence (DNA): TGCAGCGTGCAGGAGTACTCTGGAAACACCATATATTTT. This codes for CSVQEYSGNTIYF.

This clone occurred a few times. This chain's CDR3 is CATGEGAAPYGYTF. The CDR3, as DNA: TGTGCCACCGGCGAGGGGGCAGCTCCCTATGGCTACACCTTC. V usage is TRBV15 and J usage is TRBJ1-2, with TRBD1 identical over 7 bases. With 8 bases clipped from V and 4 bases from J, the junction kept 10 bases outside the gene matches. The CDR3 length is 14 residues. CDR1 and CDR2 (germline): LNHNV, YYDKDF (reference sequence).

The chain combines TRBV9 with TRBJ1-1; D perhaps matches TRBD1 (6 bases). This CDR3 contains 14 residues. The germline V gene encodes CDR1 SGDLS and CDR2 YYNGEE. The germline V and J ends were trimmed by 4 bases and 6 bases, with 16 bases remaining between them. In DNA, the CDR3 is TGTGCCAGCAGCTTAAAGGGGGAATCCGCTGAAGCTTTCTTT. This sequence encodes CASSLKGESAEAFF.

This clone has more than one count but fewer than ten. CDR3 nucleotide sequence: TGTGCCAGCAGTGCCCGAGTAGGGCGCGAGCAGTTCTTC. Its translation: CASSARVGREQFF. The chain recombines TRBV6-1 with TRBJ2-1; unclear D gene. The CDR3 consists of 13 residues. Trimming left V 4 bases short and J 10 bases short, with 14 bases between. Looked up from germline, CDR1 is MNHNS and CDR2 is SASEGT.

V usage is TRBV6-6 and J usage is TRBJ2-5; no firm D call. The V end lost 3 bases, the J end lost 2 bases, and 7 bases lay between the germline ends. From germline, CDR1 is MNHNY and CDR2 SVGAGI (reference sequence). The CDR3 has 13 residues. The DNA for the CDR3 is TGTGCCAGCAGTTATGACGGGCAAGAGACCCAGTACTTC. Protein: CASSYDGQETQYF.

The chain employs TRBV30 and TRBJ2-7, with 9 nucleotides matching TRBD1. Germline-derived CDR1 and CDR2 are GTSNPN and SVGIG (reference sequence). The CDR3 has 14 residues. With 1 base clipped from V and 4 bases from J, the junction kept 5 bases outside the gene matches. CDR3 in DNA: TGTGCCTGGAGTGGCGGACAGGGGCTTTACGAGCAGTACTTC. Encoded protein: CAWSGGQGLYEQYF.

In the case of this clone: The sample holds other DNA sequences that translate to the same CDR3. The CDR3 sequence is CSALQETQYF. In DNA, the CDR3 is TGCAGTGCGCTCCAAGAGACCCAGTACTTC. J is TRBJ2-5 and V is TRBV20-1; unclear D gene. Trimming took 6 bases from V and 1 from J, leaving 3 bases between them. The CDR3 runs 10 residues. Per the germline V gene, CDR1 is DFQATT and CDR2 is SNEGSKA (reference sequence).

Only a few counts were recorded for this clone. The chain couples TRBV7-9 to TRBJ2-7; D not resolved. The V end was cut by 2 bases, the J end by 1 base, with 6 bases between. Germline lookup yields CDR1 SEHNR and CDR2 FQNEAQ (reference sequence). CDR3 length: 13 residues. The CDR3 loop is CASSLPESYEQYF. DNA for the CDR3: TGTGCCAGCAGCTTACCTGAGTCCTACGAGCAGTACTTC. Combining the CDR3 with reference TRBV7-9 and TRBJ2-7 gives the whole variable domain DTGVSQNPRHKITKRGQNVTFRCDPISEHNRLYWYRQTLGQGPEFLTYFQNEAQLEKSRLLSDRFSAERPKGSFSTLEIQRTEQGDSAMYLCASSLPESYEQYFGPGTRLTVT.

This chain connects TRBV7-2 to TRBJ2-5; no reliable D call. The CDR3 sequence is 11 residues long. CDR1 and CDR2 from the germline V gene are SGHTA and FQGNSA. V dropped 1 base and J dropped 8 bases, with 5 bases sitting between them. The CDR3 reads CASSLEGTQYF. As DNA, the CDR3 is TGTGCCAGCAGCTTAGAAGGCACCCAGTACTTC.

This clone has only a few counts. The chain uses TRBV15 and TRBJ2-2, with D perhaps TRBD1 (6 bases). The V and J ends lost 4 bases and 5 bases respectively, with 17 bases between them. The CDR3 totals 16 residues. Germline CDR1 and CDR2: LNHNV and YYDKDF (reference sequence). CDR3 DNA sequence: TGTGCCACCAGCAAAAACAGGGTGAGGGAAACCGGGGAGCTGTTTTTT. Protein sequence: CATSKNRVRETGELFF.

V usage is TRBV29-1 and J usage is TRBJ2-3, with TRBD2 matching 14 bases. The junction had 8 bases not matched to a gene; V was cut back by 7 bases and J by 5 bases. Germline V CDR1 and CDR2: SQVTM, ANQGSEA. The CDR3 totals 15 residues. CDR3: CSAAGTSGRLDTQYF. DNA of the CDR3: TGCAGCGCCGCAGGGACTAGCGGGAGACTAGATACGCAGTATTTT.

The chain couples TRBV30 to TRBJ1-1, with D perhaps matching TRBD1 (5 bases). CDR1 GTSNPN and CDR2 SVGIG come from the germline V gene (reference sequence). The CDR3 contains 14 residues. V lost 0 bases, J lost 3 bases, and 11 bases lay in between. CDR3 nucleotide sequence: TGTGCCTGGAGTGTACGAGGAGGGGACACTGAAGCTTTCTTT. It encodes CAWSVRGGDTEAFF.

The CDR3 is CSVVIARRGADQPQHF. CDR3 bases: TGCAGCGTTGTTATAGCTAGAAGAGGGGCGGATCAGCCCCAGCATTTT. The chain uses TRBV29-1 and TRBJ1-5; D might be TRBD1 (5 bases). The CDR3 totals 16 residues. The V gene lost 4 bases and the J gene lost 5 bases, with 21 bases spanning the gap. Germline lookup yields CDR1 SQVTM and CDR2 ANQGSEA. Full variable domain (outside the CDR3, taken from reference TRBV29-1 and TRBJ1-5): SAVISQKPSRDICQRGTSLTIQCQVDSQVTMMFWYRQQPGQSLTLIATANQGSEATYESGFVIDKFPISRPNLTFSTLTVSNMSPEDSSIYLCSVVIARRGADQPQHFGDGTRLSIL.

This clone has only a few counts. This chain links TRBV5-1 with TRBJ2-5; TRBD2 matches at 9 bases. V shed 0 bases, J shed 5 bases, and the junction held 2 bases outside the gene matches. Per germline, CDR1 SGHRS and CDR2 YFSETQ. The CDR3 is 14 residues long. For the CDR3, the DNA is TGCGCCAGCAGCTTGGTAGCGGGAGTTGAGACCCAGTACTTC. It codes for CASSLVAGVETQYF.

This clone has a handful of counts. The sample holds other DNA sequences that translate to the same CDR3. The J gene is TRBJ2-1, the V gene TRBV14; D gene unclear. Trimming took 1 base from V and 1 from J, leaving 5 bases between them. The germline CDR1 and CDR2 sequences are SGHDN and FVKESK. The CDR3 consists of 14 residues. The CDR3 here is CASSQGSSYNEQFF. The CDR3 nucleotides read TGTGCCAGCAGCCAAGGATCTTCCTACAATGAGCAGTTCTTC.

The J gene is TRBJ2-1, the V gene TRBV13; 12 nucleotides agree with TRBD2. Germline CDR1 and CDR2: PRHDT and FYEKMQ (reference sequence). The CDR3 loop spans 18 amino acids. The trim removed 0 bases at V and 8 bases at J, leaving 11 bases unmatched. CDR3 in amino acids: CASSLGGLTSGSTYEQFF. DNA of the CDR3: TGTGCCAGCAGCTTAGGCGGGTTGACTAGCGGGAGTACCTATGAGCAGTTCTTC.

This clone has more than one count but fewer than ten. Written as DNA, the CDR3 is TGCGCCAGCAGCCAAGATTCCGGGGGAGGCAATGAGCAGTTCTTC. Protein product: CASSQDSGGGNEQFF. This chain links TRBV4-3 with TRBJ2-1; D perhaps matches TRBD2 (6 bases). Germline V gene data show CDR1 as LGHNA and CDR2 as YSLEER. CDR3 length: 15 amino acids. V lost 0 bases, J lost 6 bases, and 12 bases lay in between.

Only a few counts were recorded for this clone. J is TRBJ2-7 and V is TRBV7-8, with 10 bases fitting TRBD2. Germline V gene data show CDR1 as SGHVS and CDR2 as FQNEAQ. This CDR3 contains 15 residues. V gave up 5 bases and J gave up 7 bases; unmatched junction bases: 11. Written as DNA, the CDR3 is TGTGCCAGCAGCACCGGGGGGCTAGCGGGAGAAGAGCAGTACTTC. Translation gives CASSTGGLAGEEQYF.

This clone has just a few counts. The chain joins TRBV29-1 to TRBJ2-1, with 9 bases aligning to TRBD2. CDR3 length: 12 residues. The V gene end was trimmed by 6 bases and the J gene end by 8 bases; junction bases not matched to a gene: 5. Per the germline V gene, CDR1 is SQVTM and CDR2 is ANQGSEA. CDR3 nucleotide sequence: TGCAGCGTAGGTAGCGGGAGCGATGAGCAGTTCTTC. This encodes CSVGSGSDEQFF.

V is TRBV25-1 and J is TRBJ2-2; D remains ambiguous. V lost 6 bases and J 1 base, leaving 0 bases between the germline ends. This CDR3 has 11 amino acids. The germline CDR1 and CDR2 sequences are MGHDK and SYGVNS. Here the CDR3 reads CASRNTGELFF. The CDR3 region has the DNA TGTGCCAGCAGGAACACCGGGGAGCTGTTTTTT.